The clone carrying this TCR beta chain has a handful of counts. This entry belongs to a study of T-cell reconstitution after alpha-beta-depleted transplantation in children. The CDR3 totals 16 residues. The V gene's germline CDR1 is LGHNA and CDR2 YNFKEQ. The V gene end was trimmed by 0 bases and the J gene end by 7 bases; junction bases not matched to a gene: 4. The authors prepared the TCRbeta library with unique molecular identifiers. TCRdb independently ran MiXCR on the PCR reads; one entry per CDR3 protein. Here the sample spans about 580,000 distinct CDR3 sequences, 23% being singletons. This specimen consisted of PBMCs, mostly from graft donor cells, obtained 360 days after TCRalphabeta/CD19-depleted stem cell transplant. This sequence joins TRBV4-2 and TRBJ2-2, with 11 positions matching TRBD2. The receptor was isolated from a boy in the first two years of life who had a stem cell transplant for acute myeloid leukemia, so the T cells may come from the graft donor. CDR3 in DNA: TGTGCCAGCAGCCAAGATGAAGGACTAGCGGGCGGGGAGCTGTTTTTT. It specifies CASSQDEGLAGGELFF.